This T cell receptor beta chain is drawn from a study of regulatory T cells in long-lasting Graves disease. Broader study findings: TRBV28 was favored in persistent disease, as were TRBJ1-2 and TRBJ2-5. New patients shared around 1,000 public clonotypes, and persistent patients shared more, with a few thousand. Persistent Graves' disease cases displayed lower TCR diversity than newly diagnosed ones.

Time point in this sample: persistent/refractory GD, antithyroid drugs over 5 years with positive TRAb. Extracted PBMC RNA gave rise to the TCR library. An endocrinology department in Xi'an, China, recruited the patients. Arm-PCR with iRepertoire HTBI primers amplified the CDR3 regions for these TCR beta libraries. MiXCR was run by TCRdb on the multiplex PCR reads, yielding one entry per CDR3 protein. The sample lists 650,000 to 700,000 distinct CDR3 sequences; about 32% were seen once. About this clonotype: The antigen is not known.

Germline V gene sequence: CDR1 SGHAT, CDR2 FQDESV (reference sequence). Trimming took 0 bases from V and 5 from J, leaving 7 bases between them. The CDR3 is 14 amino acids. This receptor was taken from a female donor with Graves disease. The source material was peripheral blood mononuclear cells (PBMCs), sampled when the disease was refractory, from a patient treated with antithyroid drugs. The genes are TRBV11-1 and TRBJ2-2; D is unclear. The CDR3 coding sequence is TGTGCCAGCAGCTTAGCGGTACCGACCGGGGAGCTGTTTTTT. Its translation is CASSLAVPTGELFF.